This T cell receptor (beta chain) was sequenced for a study of T cells in Graves' hyperthyroidism and ophthalmopathy (dated by TCRdb to about 2019). Broadly, across the study: Peripheral blood was collected at initial diagnosis, before any treatment. A discovery cohort of about 95 patients, fewer than 50 with Graves' ophthalmopathy and 55 to 60 with stable Graves' hyperthyroidism, was used to find distinguishing TCR V-J signatures. An independent validation cohort of around 19 hyperthyroidism patients and 17 patients who later progressed to ophthalmopathy tested prospective prediction of ophthalmopathy. For training and testing, the 80 to 100 patients in the discovery cohort were randomly divided in a 7:3 ratio. Thyroid tissue and blood T-cell repertoires from more than five Graves' hyperthyroidism patients were also compared in the study. Once sampling was done, hyperthyroidism patients were given methimazole at a starting dose of 30 mg daily, whereas ophthalmopathy patients were given high-dose intravenous methylprednisolone. The paper reports TCR Vbeta CDR3 sequencing of 140 or so peripheral blood samples: over 40 ophthalmopathy, under 80 hyperthyroidism and roughly 17 progressor patients.

Graves' hyperthyroidism was defined as stable when no progression to ophthalmopathy occurred over 18 months of follow-up. Hyperthyroidism patients were newly diagnosed, had a disease duration of under 2 months, and were aged 18 to 65 years. Any patient with an uncontrolled infection, another autoimmune disease, pregnancy or lactation was excluded. Diagnoses relied on clinical symptoms, serum thyroxine and TRAb, thyroid ultrasound and orbital computed tomography. Ficoll-Paque density gradient centrifugation was used to isolate PBMCs from about 10 ml of fresh peripheral blood. Trizol reagent was used to extract total RNA, and RNA quality was then checked on an Agilent 2100 Bioanalyzer. From cysteine to phenylalanine, the CDR3 is 19 amino acids long. Of the read, only the CDR3 DNA is kept; its 57 bases are in frame from base 1. Between the V and J ends, shortened by 5 bases and 0 bases respectively, the junction contains 20 bases. The germline V gene provides CDR1 MDHEN and CDR2 SYDVKM.

TCR beta CDR3 regions were amplified from RNA transcripts. The first round of RT-PCR for the TCR CDR3 was performed with the HTBI primer set and the Qiagen OneStep RT-PCR kit. Libraries were constructed in a second round of multiplex PCR, after which size selection and purification were carried out. Paired-end sequencing of the libraries was performed with 100 bp reads on an Illumina HiSeq2000. The authors' analysis ran thus. SOAPnuke was used to process the raw data, throwing out any read that contained adapters or uncalled bases, had a mean Phred below 15, or lacked an exact constant-primer or identifier match. High-quality paired reads were merged using COPE v1.2.5, and each unique nucleotide sequence was defined as a clonotype. MiTCR v1.1 was used to align clonotypes to the IMGT TRBV, TRBD and TRBJ reference segments. The analysis included only V-J combinations with a frequency above 0.0001, which together covered more than 99% of the repertoires. The TCS score was defined as the ratio of F50 (clonal expansion) to E x V (chaos), calculated using BLOSUM62-based TCRdist between CDR3 peptides within each V-J. Welch's t-statistics and random forest reduced around 550 V-J features to roughly 13, which were used in a naive Bayes classifier (R e1071). TCRdb trimmed the raw reads at Q25, called clones with MiXCR and kept productive beta chains. One record per CDR3 amino acid sequence lists the most common genes and DNA. These V and J calls are TCRdb output, not the study's own analysis. For this sample there are 380,000 or so distinct CDR3 sequences; about 15% appear just once. The top ten clones comprise around 24% of the sample.

The research as a whole found: Most expanded thyroid clonotypes (frequency above 0.001) were also detected in blood, a finding suggesting that blood repertoires may reflect thyroid immune responses. A model built on a 13 V-J signature distinguished ophthalmopathy from stable hyperthyroidism, reaching 85% to 90% sensitivity and approximately 83% specificity in cross-validation and 80%/75% in testing. No statistical method was used to fix the sample size in advance, and group allocation was not hidden from the investigators. In validation, progression to ophthalmopathy was predicted by the model with roughly 71% sensitivity and roughly 72% specificity, a median of around 5.9 months before onset.

This clonotype was counted at least ten times. This clone's antigen is unknown. The input lacks base qualities; no much larger clone sits a single base away. This clonotype was obtained from a young woman with Graves' hyperthyroidism. What was sequenced was blood. This sequence uses TRBV28 and TRBJ1-6; perhaps TRBD1 is the D gene, with 5 bases matching. The CDR3 sequence is CASSPLGGTGSSYNSPLHF. The bases are TGTGCCAGCAGTCCCCTGGGGGGGACGGGGAGCTCCTATAATTCACCCCTCCACTTT.